This T cell receptor beta chain was obtained from a study of cytomegalovirus exposure and HLA in healthy donors. On this clone itself: Its antigen is undetermined.

60 Vbeta and 13 Jbeta primers were used in PCR. Some clones are missing from TCRdb's copy, which holds only in-frame ones; the method was immunoSEQ multiplex PCR. The data show 100,000 to 150,000 clones, 80% seen once. Study results and caveats: It is likely that the observed cluster of highly shared sequence variants was a sequencing artifact.

Trimming left V 0 bases short and J 3 bases short, with 22 bases between. CDR3 length: 18 residues. Germline lookup yields CDR1 SGHRS and CDR2 YFSETQ. The receptor was derived from a man aged 25-40 years in good health and CMV-seronegative. Sequenced input: PBMCs. The chain uses TRBV5-1 and TRBJ2-7; D remains unclear. Here the CDR3 reads CASSLGPLRQNEYYEQYF. Here the CDR3 DNA reads TGCGCCAGCAGCTTGGGGCCTCTCCGACAAAACGAATACTACGAGCAGTACTTC.